The entry below gives a single TCR beta chain sequence along with its context. No antigen is known for it. These data originate in a study of T cell clonotyping in hematopoietic cell transplantation. Study results and caveats: Pathologically expanded recipient clonotypes increased progressively from day 30 to day 180 as diversity fell.

Profiling relied on immunoSEQ multiplex PCR, and the TCRdb table lists in-frame clones only, not all of them. The repertoire includes tens of thousands of clones, 86% of them detected once, and 5.5% to 7% sits in the top ten. Germline V gene data show CDR1 as SGDLS and CDR2 as YYNGEE. This CDR3 contains 16 residues. V dropped 0 bases and J dropped 7 bases, with 16 bases sitting between them. Noted time point: recipient sample about 28 days before transplant, after cytoreduction. The material was peripheral blood mononuclear cells, obtained before stem cell transplant. The chain has TRBV9 and TRBJ1-4; TRBD1 might be the D (5 bases). This TCR was recovered from a man in his 60s with biphenotypic leukemia. Some clones in this sample may be carry-over from other donors' samples. This CDR3 reads CASSVEITGRAEKLFF. CDR3 coding DNA: TGTGCCAGCAGCGTAGAGATCACAGGCCGGGCTGAAAAACTGTTTTTT.